The 27 T cell receptor beta chains below were found in one sample sequenced in a study of blood T cell repertoires in COVID-19. Clones were sequenced by immunoSEQ multiplex PCR, and TCRdb holds only the in-frame ones, with some missing. The table includes approximately 410,000 clones, around 86% detected once. The source material was peripheral blood. These TCRs come from a woman aged 25 to 45 with active or convalescent COVID-19.

The V call is TRBV10-3, the J call TRBJ2-7, with 9 positions matching TRBD2. The CDR3 has 15 amino acids. Germline V gene sequence: CDR1 ENHRY, CDR2 SYGVKD. V lost 0 bases, J lost 2 bases, and 2 bases stayed unmatched. The CDR3 nucleotides read TGTGCCATCAGTGAGTCGGCTAGCGGGACCTACGAGCAGTACTTC. This codes for CAISESASGTYEQYF.

This chain connects TRBV30 to TRBJ2-1; a weak D match, TRBD2 (6 bases). Deletions cut 2 bases from V and 5 bases from J, with 7 bases between. Germline CDR1 and CDR2: GTSNPN and SVGIG (reference sequence). The CDR3 contains 12 residues. For the CDR3, the DNA is TGTGCCTGGAGTTCTAGCGACAATGAGCAGTTCTTC. Translated: CAWSSSDNEQFF.

The table lists this clone with a count of one. Other DNA sequences from this sample encode an identical CDR3 as well. This rearrangement joins TRBV18 to TRBJ1-1; D remains unclear. CDR1 and CDR2 (germline): KGHSH, LQKENI. The V and J ends lost 3 bases and 1 base respectively, with 9 bases between them. The CDR3 extends over 14 amino acids. This CDR3 is CASSPPGKNTEAFF. As DNA, the CDR3 is TGTGCCAGCTCACCCCCGGGGAAGAACACTGAAGCTTTCTTT.

The chain is built from TRBV27 and TRBJ2-5; TRBD2 aligns across 14 bases. The ends lost 5 bases at V and 2 bases at J; junction bases unmatched: 4. The CDR3 length is 16 residues. Germline V gene lookup returns CDR1 MNHEY and CDR2 SMNVEV (reference sequence). The chain's CDR3 is CASSHGLAGGQETQYF. CDR3 bases: TGTGCCAGCAGTCACGGACTAGCGGGGGGACAAGAGACCCAGTACTTC.

The V and J genes are TRBV3-1 (or the pseudogene TRBV3-2) and TRBJ2-2, with D maybe TRBD2 (6 bases). CDR1 and CDR2 (germline): LGHDT, YNNKEL (reference sequence). V shed 3 bases and J shed 0 bases, with 11 bases lying between them. The CDR3 runs to 16 residues. CDR3 sequence (DNA): TGTGCCAGCAGCCAGACTTGGGGGGCGAACACCGGGGAGCTGTTTTTT. Translating gives CASSQTWGANTGELFF.

The chain carries TRBV4-2 and TRBJ1-1; 9 nucleotides align to TRBD1. The CDR3 is made up of 21 amino acids. Germline CDR1 is LGHNA and CDR2 is YNFKEQ. The J segment lost 6 bases and the V segment lost 0 bases, leaving 23 bases of the junction unmatched. The DNA for the CDR3 is TGTGCCAGCAGCCAAGACCAAAGCCGGGACAGGGATCGTGCACGGATCGCTGAAGCTTTCTTT. As protein: CASSQDQSRDRDRARIAEAFF.

The V and J genes are TRBV27 and TRBJ2-4; a weak D match, TRBD1 (5 bases). CDR1 and CDR2 from the germline V gene are MNHEY and SMNVEV (reference sequence). The V end lost 11 bases, the J end lost 9 bases, and 14 bases lay between the germline ends. This CDR3 comprises 11 residues. The CDR3 DNA reads as TGTGCCGTTGCAGGGCTAGGCATTCAGTACTTC. Protein product: CAVAGLGIQYF.

This chain links TRBV29-1 with TRBJ1-1; weak D call: TRBD1 (5 bases). Germline CDR1 SQVTM, CDR2 ANQGSEA. The CDR3 sequence is 13 residues long. V lost 0 bases and J 5 bases, leaving 10 bases between the germline ends. CDR3 in amino acids: CSVEDRGVTEAFF. The CDR3 region has the DNA TGCAGCGTTGAAGATCGGGGGGTGACTGAAGCTTTCTTT.

The V gene is TRBV2, the J gene TRBJ2-1; D gene unclear. CDR3 length equals 14 residues. Germline V gene lookup returns CDR1 SNHLY and CDR2 FYNNEI. V lost 7 bases and J 6 bases, leaving 16 bases between the germline ends. The CDR3 DNA reads TGTGCCAGCAATGCCGGAATTACAGTCAATGAGCAGTTCTTC. This codes for CASNAGITVNEQFF.

The chain uses TRBV7-8 and TRBJ1-6; weak D call: TRBD1 (5 bases). Trimming pared 1 base from V and 5 bases from J, leaving 9 bases between. The CDR3 length is 15 residues. In germline, CDR1 is SGHVS, CDR2 FQNEAQ. CDR3 sequence reads: CASSLVTGNNSPLHF. The CDR3 DNA is TGTGCCAGCAGCTTAGTCACAGGCAATAATTCACCCCTCCACTTT.

This chain connects TRBV7-9 to TRBJ2-1, with 12 bases matching TRBD2. The V gene's germline CDR1 is SEHNR and CDR2 FQNEAQ (reference sequence). The V segment lost 3 bases and the J segment 10 bases; nucleotides outside the gene matches: 7. The CDR3 is made up of 15 amino acids. The CDR3 sequence: CASSFSSGGAEEQFF. In nucleotides, the CDR3 is TGTGCCAGCAGCTTTTCTAGCGGGGGGGCTGAAGAGCAGTTCTTC.

This clone was observed a few times. The chain links TRBV10-2 to TRBJ2-7; 9 bases are a match to TRBD2. V lost 7 bases and J lost 0; bases outside the gene matches: 4. The CDR3 runs to 14 residues. Germline V gene data show CDR1 as WSHSY and CDR2 as SAAADI. The CDR3 spells CASKGLAFSYEQYF. CDR3 bases: TGCGCCAGCAAGGGACTAGCATTCTCCTACGAGCAGTACTTC.

This rearrangement joins TRBV25-1 to TRBJ1-6; TRBD1 matches at 7 bases. The CDR3 extends over 14 amino acids. Germline V gene data show CDR1 as MGHDK and CDR2 as SYGVNS. V dropped 4 bases and J dropped 6; count of bases not matched to a gene: 3. CDR3: CASSGRDSNSPLHF. Written as DNA, the CDR3 is TGTGCCAGCAGTGGCCGGGACAGTAATTCACCCCTCCACTTT.

CDR3 nucleotide sequence: TGTGCCATCAGTGCTGCGTCGGTTAATAGCAATCAGCCCCAGCATTTT. Translation gives CAISAASVNSNQPQHF. The chain uses TRBV10-3 and TRBJ1-5, with D hard to call. Germline V gene lookup returns CDR1 ENHRY and CDR2 SYGVKD. The V end was cut by 4 bases, the J end by 0 bases, with 13 bases between. CDR3 size: 16 residues.

The J gene is TRBJ1-6, the V gene TRBV3-1 (or the pseudogene TRBV3-2), with a tentative D call TRBD1 (5 bases). Germline V CDR1 and CDR2: LGHDT, YNNKEL (reference sequence). This CDR3 is built from 13 residues. V lost 7 bases to trimming and J lost 8 bases, with 12 bases between them. CDR3 nucleotides: TGTGCCAGCACCAAGCGGGGGGATTCACCCCTCCACTTT. Protein: CASTKRGDSPLHF.

J is TRBJ1-2 and V is TRBV29-1, with D perhaps TRBD1 (6 bases). Germline V lookup: CDR1 SQVTM, CDR2 ANQGSEA. The CDR3 spans 13 residues. V was clipped by 8 bases and J by 0 bases, with 13 bases between them. CDR3 protein: CSTSTGPNYGYTF. The CDR3 coding sequence is TGCAGCACCTCGACAGGTCCTAACTATGGCTACACCTTC. The whole variable domain, filled in from reference TRBV29-1 and TRBJ1-2, reads SAVISQKPSRDICQRGTSLTIQCQVDSQVTMMFWYRQQPGQSLTLIATANQGSEATYESGFVIDKFPISRPNLTFSTLTVSNMSPEDSSIYLCSTSTGPNYGYTFGSGTRLTVV.

The CDR3 bases are TGCGCCAGCACGGATAGCGGGGGGTCCTCCTACAATGAGCAGTTCTTC. This codes for CASTDSGGSSYNEQFF. The chain uses TRBV10-1 and TRBJ2-1; the match to TRBD2 covers 10 bases. V lost 7 bases to trimming and J lost 0 bases; unmatched junction nucleotides: 6. This CDR3 comprises 16 residues. Germline CDR1 is WNHNN and CDR2 is SYGVQD (reference sequence).

The chain combines TRBV30 with TRBJ1-5, with D possibly being TRBD1 (5 bases). The CDR3 is 13 amino acids. Germline CDR1 and CDR2: GTSNPN and SVGIG (reference sequence). V was trimmed by 1 base and J by 6 bases, leaving 10 bases between them. CDR3 nucleotide sequence: TGTGCCTGGAGTGGTCAGGGTAGTCAGCCCCAGCATTTT. It translates to CAWSGQGSQPQHF.

V usage is TRBV5-1 and J usage is TRBJ2-3; 9 bases fit TRBD1. CDR1 and CDR2 (germline): SGHRS, YFSETQ. CDR3 length: 15 amino acids. The V segment lost 4 bases and the J segment 3 bases; nucleotides outside the gene matches: 6. In DNA form, the CDR3 reads TGCGCCAGCAGCCTATGGGACAGGGTAACAGATACGCAGTATTTT. Residues: CASSLWDRVTDTQYF.

The CDR3 region has the DNA TGTGCCAGTACCCTTAGCGGGAGCTCCTACAATGAGCAGTTCTTC. Encoded protein: CASTLSGSSYNEQFF. The chain links TRBV19 to TRBJ2-1, with 9 bases matching TRBD2. J was trimmed by 0 bases and V by 7 bases; bases with no gene match: 4. Germline loops: CDR1 LNHDA, CDR2 SQIVND (reference sequence). The CDR3 is 15 residues long.

The J gene is TRBJ2-2, the V gene TRBV29-1; 10 bases fit TRBD2. V trimming: 6 bases; J trimming: 1 base; junction bases outside the gene matches: 5. This CDR3 is 15 amino acids long. Germline CDR1 SQVTM, CDR2 ANQGSEA. Written as DNA, the CDR3 is TGCAGCGTCCCCCGGACTAGCGGGAACACCGGGGAGCTGTTTTTT. Translated, it gives CSVPRTSGNTGELFF.

This chain connects TRBV30 to TRBJ1-2, with 9 bases identical to TRBD1. This CDR3 contains 15 residues. Germline V lookup: CDR1 GTSNPN, CDR2 SVGIG (reference sequence). Losses at the gene ends were 1 base for V and 5 bases for J; bases not matched to a gene: 8. The CDR3 loop is CAWSEGDRAAYGYTF. The CDR3 DNA sequence: TGTGCCTGGAGTGAGGGGGACAGGGCCGCGTATGGCTACACCTTC.

The CDR3 DNA sequence: TGCGCCAGCAGCTTGTTCGGGGAACCCACCTACGAGCAGTACTTC. Encoded protein: CASSLFGEPTYEQYF. The V gene is TRBV5-1, the J gene TRBJ2-7, with a tentative D call TRBD2 (5 bases). The CDR3 contains 15 residues. Germline CDR1 and CDR2: SGHRS and YFSETQ. V was trimmed by 1 base and J by 2 bases, leaving 13 bases between them.

The V gene is TRBV19, the J gene TRBJ2-1, with TRBD2 matching 15 bases. This CDR3 is 16 amino acids long. J gave up 6 bases and V 6 bases, and 6 bases lay outside the gene matches. The germline V gene encodes CDR1 LNHDA and CDR2 SQIVND (reference sequence). CDR3 sequence reads: CASRPGLAGGGNEQFF. CDR3 bases: TGTGCCAGTAGACCGGGACTAGCGGGAGGAGGCAATGAGCAGTTCTTC.

There are a few counts of this clone. The J gene is TRBJ2-3, the V gene TRBV4-1; 10 bases align to TRBD2. V shed 1 base and J 6 bases; nucleotides not matched to a gene: 10. The CDR3 is 17 amino acids. From germline, CDR1 is MGHRA and CDR2 YSYEKL. Here the CDR3 DNA reads TGCGCCAGCAGCCAAGGTCAGCGGGAGGGCCCCGGGGATACGCAGTATTTT. Its protein product is CASSQGQREGPGDTQYF.

This rearrangement joins TRBV19 to TRBJ1-5, with 7 nucleotides matching TRBD1. The CDR3 sequence is 14 residues long. Germline CDR1 is LNHDA and CDR2 is SQIVND (reference sequence). V dropped 5 bases and J dropped 5; count of bases not matched to a gene: 6. CDR3 region: CASSGGGAYQPQHF. In nucleotides, the CDR3 is TGTGCCAGTAGTGGAGGGGGCGCGTATCAGCCCCAGCATTTT. Drawing the rest from reference TRBV19 and TRBJ1-5, the complete variable domain is DGGITQSPKYLFRKEGQNVTLSCEQNLNHDAMYWYRQDPGQGLRLIYYSQIVNDFQKGDIAEGYSVSREKKESFPLTVTSAQKNPTAFYLCASSGGGAYQPQHFGDGTRLSIL.

The chain links TRBV7-9 to TRBJ2-6; D remains ambiguous. Germline CDR1 SEHNR, CDR2 FQNEAQ (reference sequence). V was pared by 5 bases and J by 4 bases, with 12 bases between. The length of the CDR3 is 15 residues. The CDR3: CASSPPSAGANVLTF. DNA for the CDR3: TGTGCCAGCAGCCCTCCCAGTGCCGGGGCCAACGTCCTGACTTTC.